These 17 T cell receptor beta chains were all obtained from the same sample, sequenced in a study of vaccination and CD4 T cells after COVID-19. With the Oncomine TCR Beta short-read assay, DNA from cultured CD4+ T cells was sequenced. In TCRdb, the PCR reads were re-called with MiXCR into one record per CDR3 protein. The profile shows 15,000 to 20,000 distinct CDR3 sequences, approximately 50% of them singletons. No antigens are known for them. Documented treatment: roughly ten-day PBMC culture with coronavirus spike peptide pools or control peptides (ViraFEST assay). Sequencing used cultured CD4+ T cells from blood. The receptors were gathered from a human donor with COVID-19.

This clonotype came up a few times. The rearrangement uses TRBV20-1 and TRBJ2-7; 11 bases are a match to TRBD2. CDR3 length: 14 amino acids. CDR1 DFQATT and CDR2 SNEGSKA come from the germline V gene (reference sequence). Trimming removed 3 bases from V and 3 bases from J; junction bases left unmatched: 4. This CDR3 reads CSASTGTSGYEQYF. CDR3 nucleotide sequence: TGCAGTGCTAGCACCGGGACTAGCGGCTACGAGCAGTACTTC.

V usage is TRBV19 and J usage is TRBJ2-2, with a tentative D call TRBD2 (6 bases). The germline gives CDR1 LNHDA, CDR2 SQIVND (reference sequence). The CDR3 has 17 amino acids. Trimming removed 5 bases from V and 0 bases from J, with 16 bases in between. CDR3 nucleotides: TGTGCCAGTAGTCCAGGAGGGACGGCTACGAACACCGGGGAGCTGTTTTTT. This encodes CASSPGGTATNTGELFF.

The rearrangement joins TRBV6-5 to TRBJ1-5, with D possibly being TRBD1 (5 bases). This CDR3 is built from 16 residues. V lost 4 bases, J lost 0 bases, and 13 bases lay in between. Germline V lookup: CDR1 MNHEY, CDR2 SVGAGI. The CDR3 sequence: CASSSGGSISNQPQHF. CDR3 coding DNA: TGTGCCAGCAGTTCTGGGGGATCGATTAGCAATCAGCCCCAGCATTTT.

By frequency in the sample, this clonotype is medium-sized. The chain combines TRBV25-1 with TRBJ2-3; D may be TRBD2 (5 bases). This CDR3 has 14 amino acids. The V end lost 2 bases, the J end lost 6 bases, and 12 bases lay between the germline ends. Germline CDR1 and CDR2: MGHDK and SYGVNS. The CDR3 DNA follows: TGTGCCAGCAGTGAACCCGGGGATTTGGATACGCAGTATTTT. Translated, it gives CASSEPGDLDTQYF.

The chain combines TRBV6-1 with TRBJ1-1; 7 bases are shared with TRBD1. This CDR3 has 15 residues. Germline loops: CDR1 MNHNS, CDR2 SASEGT. Trimming removed 8 bases from V and 4 bases from J; junction bases left unmatched: 13. DNA of the CDR3: TGTGCCAGCGGTCAACCACAGGGGAGGAGCACTGAAGCTTTCTTT. Translating it yields CASGQPQGRSTEAFF.

The gene calls are TRBV6-1 and TRBJ1-5, with 9 nucleotides matching TRBD1. Germline assignment: CDR1 MNHNS and CDR2 SASEGT. This CDR3 is 17 amino acids long. V trimming: 5 bases; J trimming: 0 bases; junction bases outside the gene matches: 8. The CDR3 region is CASSRRTGADSNQPQHF. The CDR3 coding sequence is TGTGCCAGCAGTCGTCGGACAGGGGCCGATAGCAATCAGCCCCAGCATTTT.

The rearrangement uses TRBV2 and TRBJ2-6, with a possible D match to TRBD1 (6 bases). Trimming cost V 9 bases and J 2 bases, with 11 bases left between them. CDR1 and CDR2 (germline): SNHLY, FYNNEI. The CDR3 totals 14 residues. CDR3 coding DNA: TGTGCCAGAAACAGGGATACTGGGGCCAACGTCCTGACTTTC. Protein sequence: CARNRDTGANVLTF.

In this sample, this clonotype turned up once. This chain uses TRBV5-5 with TRBJ2-3; no clear D gene. V lost 7 bases, J lost 6 bases, and 12 bases lay in between. The CDR3 has 12 residues. Germline lookup yields CDR1 SGHKS and CDR2 YYEKEE (reference sequence). In DNA form, the CDR3 reads TGTGCCAGCGGGCTATACACCGATACGCAGTATTTT. Translated: CASGLYTDTQYF. The variable domain in full, completed from reference TRBV5-5 and TRBJ2-3, reads DAGVTQSPTHLIKTRGQQVTLRCSPISGHKSVSWYQQVLGQGPQFIFQYYEKEERGRGNFPDRFSARQFPNYSSELNVNALLLGDSALYLCASGLYTDTQYFGPGTRLTVL.

The chain joins TRBV6-1 to TRBJ1-5; D unclear. Trimming removed 5 bases at V and 3 bases at J, with 14 bases between. The CDR3 contains 15 residues. Germline lookup yields CDR1 MNHNS and CDR2 SASEGT. This chain's CDR3 is CASSRGIWDNQPQHF. The CDR3 nucleotides are TGTGCCAGCAGTAGAGGTATTTGGGACAATCAGCCCCAGCATTTT.

This clonotype was seen only a few times. This chain connects TRBV7-2 to TRBJ1-1; D uncertain. V lost 2 bases and J 5 bases, leaving 15 bases between the germline ends. The CDR3 is made up of 15 amino acids. Per the germline V gene, CDR1 is SGHTA and CDR2 is FQGNSA. Written as DNA, the CDR3 is TGTGCCAGCAGCTTATCAGGACGGAAAGCTACTGAAGCTTTCTTT. Amino acids: CASSLSGRKATEAFF.

A few counts support this clonotype. The chain carries TRBV5-1 and TRBJ2-5; 15 bases fit TRBD2. Germline assignment: CDR1 SGHRS and CDR2 YFSETQ. The trim removed 4 bases at V and 5 bases at J, leaving 3 bases unmatched. The CDR3 is 15 amino acids. DNA for the CDR3: TGCGCCAGCAGCCGGGGGACTAGCGGGGGGGAGACCCAGTACTTC. This sequence encodes CASSRGTSGGETQYF.

Only a few counts were recorded for this clonotype. V is TRBV2 and J is TRBJ1-6; 11 bases are shared with TRBD1. J lost 9 bases, V lost 7 bases, and 14 bases had no gene match. Germline-derived CDR1 and CDR2 are SNHLY and FYNNEI. This CDR3 region has 17 residues. CDR3 nucleotides: TGTGCCAGCATCGCTGGTTGGACAGGGGGCGGAGGTTCACCCCTCCACTTT. Translating it yields CASIAGWTGGGGSPLHF.

Only a few counts were recorded for this clonotype. V gene TRBV7-2 combines with J gene TRBJ2-7, with D possibly called TRBD1 or TRBD2 (5 bases each). The CDR3 is made up of 13 amino acids. Trimming stripped 5 bases from V and 3 bases from J, with 11 bases between. Germline values: CDR1 SGHTA, CDR2 FQGNSA. The CDR3 DNA sequence: TGTGCCAGCAGCCGAGGGGACGGCTACGAGCAGTACTTC. Amino acids: CASSRGDGYEQYF.

This clonotype has only a few counts. This sequence joins TRBV6-5 and TRBJ1-6, with D uncertain. Trimming pared 0 bases from V and 0 bases from J, leaving 9 bases between. Germline-derived CDR1 and CDR2 are MNHEY and SVGAGI. The CDR3 extends over 17 amino acids. Here the CDR3 DNA reads TGTGCCAGCAGTTACTCACGGATGAGCTCCTATAATTCACCCCTCCACTTT. Protein: CASSYSRMSSYNSPLHF.

The V call is TRBV30, the J call TRBJ1-1, with a possible D match to TRBD1 (5 bases). The germline V gene has CDR1 GTSNPN and CDR2 SVGIG (reference sequence). The CDR3 extends over 15 amino acids. Trimming pared 2 bases from V and 1 base from J, leaving 14 bases between. Written as DNA, the CDR3 is TGTGCCTGGAGTCCTCCGGGACTGAGGAACACTGAAGCTTTCTTT. The encoded protein is CAWSPPGLRNTEAFF.

The chain employs TRBV7-2 and TRBJ2-7; 10 bases agree with TRBD2. CDR1 is SGHTA, CDR2 FQGNSA, per germline. CDR3 size: 15 residues. The V segment lost 5 bases and the J segment 7 bases; nucleotides outside the gene matches: 11. Written as DNA, the CDR3 is TGTGCCAGCAGCCTACTGAGCGGGGGGGCCGGAGAGCAGTACTTC. This translates into CASSLLSGGAGEQYF.

The genes are TRBV7-2 and TRBJ1-1, with a weak D call TRBD1 (5 bases). With 5 bases removed from V and 1 base from J, the gap between germline ends came to 11 bases. The CDR3 is 14 amino acids. Germline V gene lookup returns CDR1 SGHTA and CDR2 FQGNSA. This chain's CDR3 is CASSRGTANTEAFF. The CDR3 DNA follows: TGTGCCAGCAGCAGGGGCACGGCGAACACTGAAGCTTTCTTT.